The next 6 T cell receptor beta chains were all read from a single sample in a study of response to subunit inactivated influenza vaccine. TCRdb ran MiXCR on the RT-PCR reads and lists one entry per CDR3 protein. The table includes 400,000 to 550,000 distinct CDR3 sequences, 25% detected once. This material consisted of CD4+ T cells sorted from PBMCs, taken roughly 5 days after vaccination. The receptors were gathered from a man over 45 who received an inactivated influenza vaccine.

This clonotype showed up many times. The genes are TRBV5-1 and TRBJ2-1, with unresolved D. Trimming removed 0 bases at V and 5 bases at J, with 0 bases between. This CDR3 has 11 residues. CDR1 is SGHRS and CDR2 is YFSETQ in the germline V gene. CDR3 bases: TGCGCCAGCAGCTTGGACAATGAGCAGTTCTTC. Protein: CASSLDNEQFF.

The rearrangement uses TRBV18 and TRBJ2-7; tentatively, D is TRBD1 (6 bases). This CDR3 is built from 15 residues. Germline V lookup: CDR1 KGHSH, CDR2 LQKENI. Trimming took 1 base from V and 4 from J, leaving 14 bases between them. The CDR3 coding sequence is TGTGCCAGCTCACCACGAGGACCCGGACAGTACGAGCAGTACTTC. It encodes CASSPRGPGQYEQYF.

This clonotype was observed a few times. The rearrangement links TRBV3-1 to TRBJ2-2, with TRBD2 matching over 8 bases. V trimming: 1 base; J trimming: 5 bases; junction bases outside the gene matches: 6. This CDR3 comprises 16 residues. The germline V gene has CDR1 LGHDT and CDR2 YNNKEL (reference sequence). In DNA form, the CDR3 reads TGTGCCAGCAGCCAAGTCGGGAGGGCCCGGACCGGGGAGCTGTTTTTT. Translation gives CASSQVGRARTGELFF. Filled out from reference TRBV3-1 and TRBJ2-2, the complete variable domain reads DTAVSQTPKYLVTQMGNDKSIKCEQNLGHDTMYWYKQDSKKFLKIMFSYNNKELIINETVPNRFSPKSPDKAHLNLHINSLELGDSAVYFCASSQVGRARTGELFFGEGSRLTVL.

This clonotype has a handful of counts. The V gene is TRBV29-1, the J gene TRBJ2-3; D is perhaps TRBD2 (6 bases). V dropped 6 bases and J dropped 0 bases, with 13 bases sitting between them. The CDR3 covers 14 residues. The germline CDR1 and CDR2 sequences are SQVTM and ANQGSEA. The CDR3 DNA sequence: TGCAGCGTCCCCTCGAGCGGGAGCACAGATACGCAGTATTTT. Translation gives CSVPSSGSTDTQYF.

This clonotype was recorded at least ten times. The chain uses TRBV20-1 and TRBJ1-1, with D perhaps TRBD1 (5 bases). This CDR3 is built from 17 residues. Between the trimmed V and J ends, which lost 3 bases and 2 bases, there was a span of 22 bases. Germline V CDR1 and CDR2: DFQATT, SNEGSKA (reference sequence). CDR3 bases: TGCAGTGCTAGTTTCTCTGGCCAGGGAGTGTTTAACACTGAAGCTTTCTTT. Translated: CSASFSGQGVFNTEAFF.

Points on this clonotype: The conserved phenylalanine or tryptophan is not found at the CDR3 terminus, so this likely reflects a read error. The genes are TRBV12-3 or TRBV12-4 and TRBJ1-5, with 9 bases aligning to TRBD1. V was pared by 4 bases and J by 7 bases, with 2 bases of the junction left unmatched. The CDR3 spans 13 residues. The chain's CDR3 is CASSWDRVQPQHL. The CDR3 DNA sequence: TGTGCCAGCAGTTGGGACAGGGTCCAGCCCCAGCATCTT.